These T cell receptor beta chains were read from a single sample in a study of shared clonotypes between healthy human individuals. Repertoires were generated with immunoSEQ multiplex PCR, while TCRdb's copy carries only in-frame clones and drops some. The sample holds around 550,000 clones, 95% to 97% seen once. Input material: naive CD4+ T cells sorted from blood. All receptors come from a woman aged 30 to 39 in good health. The CDR3 runs from the conserved cysteine through the conserved F or W. A D gene is named only where the DNA matches it firmly. Only part of the rows carry a size: once, few, many, or a class if the clone is expanded.

clone size | J gene | D gene | V gene | CDR3 DNA | CDR3 protein
NA | TRBJ1-5 | TRBD1 | TRBV6-5 | TGTGCCAGCAGTTCGGGGAGAAGGGGGCTGAATCAGCCCCAGCATTTT | CASSSGRRGLNQPQHF
once | TRBJ2-7 | TRBD2 | TRBV6-1 | TGTGCCAGCAGTGAAGCGTTCCTAGCGGGAGGGCTAAGCTCCTACGAGCAGTACTTC | CASSEAFLAGGLSSYEQYF
NA | TRBJ2-7 | TRBD2 | TRBV2 | TGTGCCAGCAGTCCCACTAGCGGGAGTGTCTACGAGCAGTACTTC | CASSPTSGSVYEQYF
NA | TRBJ2-5 | NA | TRBV11-2 | TGTGCCAGCAGCTTGTCCAGCAAAGAGACCCAGTACTTC | CASSLSSKETQYF
NA | TRBJ2-7 | TRBD1 | TRBV6-5 | TGTGCCAGCAGTTACTCAGCAGGGGGAAACGAGCAGTACTTC | CASSYSAGGNEQYF
NA | TRBJ1-1 | NA | TRBV5-4 | TGTGCCAGCAGCGTGGACCTGGAGAGCACTGAAGCTTTCTTT | CASSVDLESTEAFF
NA | TRBJ2-1 | TRBD2 | TRBV9 | TGTGCCAGCAGCGTAGGAGCGGGAGATAGCGACAATGAGCAGTTCTTC | CASSVGAGDSDNEQFF
NA | TRBJ2-1 | TRBD2 | TRBV18 | TGTGCCAGCTCATCCCGACTAGCGTCGAGCTCCTACAATGAGCAGTTCTTC | CASSSRLASSSYNEQFF
NA | TRBJ2-5 | NA | TRBV6-5 | TGTGCCATTTCACCCGAAGGGGCAGAAGAGACCCAGTACTTC | CAISPEGAEETQYF
NA | TRBJ2-1 | NA | TRBV5-6 | TGTGCCAGCAGCCCTACAGGGAGCTCCTACAATGAGCAGTTCTTC | CASSPTGSSYNEQFF
NA | TRBJ2-7 | TRBD2 | TRBV5-1 | TGCGCCAGCAGCTTGGACCTCGCGGGAGTGTCCGCCTACGAGCAGTACTTC | CASSLDLAGVSAYEQYF
NA | TRBJ2-3 | NA | TRBV7-3 | TGTGCCAGCAGCGTTCAGGGGAGTGCAGATACGCAGTATTTT | CASSVQGSADTQYF
NA | TRBJ2-5 | NA | TRBV20-1 | TGCAGCCAGGAAAACCAAGAGACCCAGTACTTC | CSQENQETQYF
NA | TRBJ2-1 | TRBD2 | TRBV4-1 | TGCGCCAGCAGCCAAGGGTCCGGGACTAGTTACAATGAGCAGTTCTTC | CASSQGSGTSYNEQFF
NA | TRBJ1-2 | NA | TRBV19 | TGTGCCAGTAGTCAGGATGGCAACTATGGCTACACCTTC | CASSQDGNYGYTF
once | TRBJ2-1 | NA | TRBV29-1 | TGCAGCGTTGAATTCCAGGGGCAAAGGGATGAGCAGTTCTTC | CSVEFQGQRDEQFF
once | TRBJ2-1 | NA | TRBV6-5 | TGTGCCAGCAGGCTTGACATTAGACCGCACAATGAGCAGTTCTTC | CASRLDIRPHNEQFF
NA | TRBJ1-4 | TRBD1 | TRBV6-1 | TGTGCCAGCAGTCCATTGGGACAGCCTAATGAAAAACTGTTTTTT | CASSPLGQPNEKLFF
NA | TRBJ2-3 | TRBD2 | TRBV11-3 | TGTGCCAGCAGCCTTAGCGGGAGAATCACAGATACGCAGTATTTT | CASSLSGRITDTQYF
NA | TRBJ1-4 | NA | TRBV7-6 | TGCGCCAGCAGCCCACGGTGGGCAACTAATGAAAAACTGTTTTTT | CASSPRWATNEKLFF
NA | TRBJ2-2 | TRBD1 | TRBV7-8 | TGTGCCAGCAGCTTAGCCCCTCCGGGACAGGGGTCCGGGGAGCTGTTTTTT | CASSLAPPGQGSGELFF
NA | TRBJ1-1 | NA | TRBV29-1 | TGCAGCGCTGGCTCCGTCAGGGGTGAAGCTTTCTTT | CSAGSVRGEAFF
NA | TRBJ2-7 | TRBD2 | TRBV27 | TGTGCCAGCACATTTAGCGGGGGCGGAGGGGAGCAGTACTTC | CASTFSGGGGEQYF
NA | TRBJ2-1 | TRBD2 | TRBV11-2 | TGTGCCAGCAGCCCTGGCGGGAGCTCCTACAATGAGCAGTTCTTC | CASSPGGSSYNEQFF
NA | TRBJ2-7 | TRBD2 | TRBV7-2 | TGTGCCAGCAGCTTACTCGGGAGACTAGCGGTCTACGAGCAGTACTTC | CASSLLGRLAVYEQYF
few | TRBJ2-7 | NA | TRBV27 | TGTGCCAGCTCCCGACAGCCTCTAACCCACGAGCAGTACTTC | CASSRQPLTHEQYF
NA | TRBJ2-7 | NA | TRBV18 | TGTGCCAGCTCACCGGGGACGCAGGACTACGAGCAGTACTTC | CASSPGTQDYEQYF
few | TRBJ1-1 | NA | TRBV7-9 | TGTGCCAGCAGCTCCCAAGGGCGACTCACTGAAGCTTTCTTT | CASSSQGRLTEAFF
NA | TRBJ2-2 | NA | TRBV2 | TGTGCCAGCAGTGAAGACGAGCTCCGGACGAACACCGGGGAGCTGTTTTTT | CASSEDELRTNTGELFF
once | TRBJ2-1 | NA | TRBV29-1 | TGCAGCGTTTCACGCGATAGCTCCTACAATGAGCAGTTCTTC | CSVSRDSSYNEQFF
NA | TRBJ2-7 | TRBD2 | TRBV28 | TGTGCCAGCAGCCCAAGCCCCCGGCTAGCGGGCTACGAGCAGTACTTC | CASSPSPRLAGYEQYF
NA | TRBJ2-7 | NA | TRBV19 | TGTGCCACCTCCAACACGGGCCTCGGGGTGTACGAGCAGTACTTC | CATSNTGLGVYEQYF
NA | TRBJ1-5 | TRBD1 | TRBV19 | TGTGCCAGTAGTCCCGACAGGGGGCACAATCAGCCCCAGCATTTT | CASSPDRGHNQPQHF